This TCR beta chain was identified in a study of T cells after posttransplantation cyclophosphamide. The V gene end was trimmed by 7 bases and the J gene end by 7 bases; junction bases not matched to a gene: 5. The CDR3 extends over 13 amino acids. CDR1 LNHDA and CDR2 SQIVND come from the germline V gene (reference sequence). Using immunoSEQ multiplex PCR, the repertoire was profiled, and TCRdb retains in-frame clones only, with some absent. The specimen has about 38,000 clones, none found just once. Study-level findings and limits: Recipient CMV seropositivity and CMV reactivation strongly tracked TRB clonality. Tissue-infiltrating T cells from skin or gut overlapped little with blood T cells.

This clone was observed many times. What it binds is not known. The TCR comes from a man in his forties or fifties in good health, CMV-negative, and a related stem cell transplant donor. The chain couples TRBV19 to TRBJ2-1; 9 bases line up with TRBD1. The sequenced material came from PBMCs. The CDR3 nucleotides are TGTGCCAGTACCGGGACAGGGTGGAATGAGCAGTTCTTC. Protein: CASTGTGWNEQFF.